Here is one T cell receptor (beta chain) with its context. TCRdb's table, derived via immunoSEQ multiplex PCR, lists solely in-frame clones and lacks some. The table has about 19,000 clones, roughly 80% seen once; the top ten hold around 20%. The entry originates in a study of T cell responses to AZD1222 COVID-19 vaccine. CDR1 DFQATT and CDR2 SNEGSKA come from the germline V gene (reference sequence). V lost 3 bases and J lost 8, with 20 bases in between. This CDR3 has 15 residues. The chain couples TRBV20-1 to TRBJ2-1; D is perhaps TRBD1 or TRBD2 (5 bases each). The source was peripheral blood, collected 28 days after the second AZD1222 dose. The receptor's source is an adult who received the AZD1222 COVID-19 vaccine. The CDR3 sequence is CSASSVPGTSHEQFF. In DNA, the CDR3 is TGCAGTGCTAGTTCGGTCCCCGGGACGAGCCATGAGCAGTTCTTC.